Listed here are 20 T cell receptor beta chains from one sample, sequenced in a study of CXCR3-negative and CXCR3-positive naive CD8 T cells (dated by TCRdb to between 2018 and 2021). General findings and caveats noted by the study authors: Compared with CXCR3-negative naive cells, CXCR3-positive naive cells had TRB CDR3s with higher hydrophobicity (lower Kidera factor 4), lower energy, and higher strength and volume indices.

These receptors lack a known antigen. The reads were generated on a NextSeq 550. The Human TCR Profiling Kit (MiLaboratory) was used to make UMI-labeled 5' RACE TRB cDNA libraries. Through TCRdb reprocessing, the reads give one entry per CDR3 protein sequence; DNA is omitted. The table kept for this sample lists approximately 130,000 distinct CDR3 sequences. Of the sample, about 0.37% is held by the ten largest clones. Sequenced sample: naive CXCR3+ CD8+ T cells from blood. The cell subset or site label, as the study defines it: CD45RO-CCR7+CD27+CD95- naive CD8+ T cells expressing CXCR3 (TNR3+). The receptors were gathered from a human donor in good health. Some clones in this sample may be carry-over from other donors' samples.

The rearrangement joins TRBV28 to TRBJ2-1. This CDR3 is built from 15 residues. Germline values: CDR1 MDHEN, CDR2 SYDVKM. This chain's CDR3 is CASIQGSGKYNEQFF.

The chain combines TRBV5-1 with TRBJ1-2; lacking DNA, the TRBD1 call made by TCRdb goes unchecked. CDR1 and CDR2 (germline): SGHRS, YFSETQ. The CDR3 is 16 amino acids. The CDR3 region is CASSFIQQGNDYGYTF.

This chain uses TRBV12-3 or TRBV12-4 with TRBJ2-1. This CDR3 is built from 16 residues. The CDR3 reads CASGIDSYIGYNEQFF.

V and J are TRBV6-5 and TRBJ1-2. This CDR3 region has 13 residues. The germline V gene encodes CDR1 MNHEY and CDR2 SVGAGI. The CDR3 is CASMRVGFGGYTF.

The chain has TRBV9 and TRBJ2-1; TCRdb names TRBD2, which stays unverified in the absence of DNA. This CDR3 has 16 amino acids. Germline CDR1 is SGDLS and CDR2 is YYNGEE. The CDR3 protein is CASSVGGLAGGDEQFF.

The genes are TRBV28 and TRBJ1-5; TCRdb designates TRBD1, a call that cannot be tested without DNA. The CDR3 has 15 amino acids. Germline CDR1 MDHEN, CDR2 SYDVKM. The CDR3 sequence: CASNLGGARYQPQHF.

The gene calls are TRBV12-3 or TRBV12-4 and TRBJ2-7; the D gene TCRdb calls, TRBD1, cannot be checked with no DNA. This CDR3 region has 15 residues. The CDR3 sequence is CASSFPTGGDYEQYF.

The V and J genes are TRBV20-1 and TRBJ2-1; TCRdb gives TRBD1 as the D gene, but with no DNA this cannot be confirmed. Germline loops: CDR1 DFQATT, CDR2 SNEGSKA (reference sequence). The CDR3 extends over 16 amino acids. The CDR3 region is CSARVRGVGGISEQFF.

The rearrangement uses TRBV7-9 and TRBJ2-7; the TRBD1 assignment by TCRdb is unverifiable without DNA. The CDR3 is made up of 15 amino acids. The germline V gene has CDR1 SEHNR and CDR2 FQNEAQ (reference sequence). The CDR3 protein is CASSSGTGNYYEQYF. Full variable domain (rest looked up from reference TRBV7-9 and TRBJ2-7): DTGVSQNPRHKITKRGQNVTFRCDPISEHNRLYWYRQTLGQGPEFLTYFQNEAQLEKSRLLSDRFSAERPKGSFSTLEIQRTEQGDSAMYLCASSSGTGNYYEQYFGPGTRLTVT.

This chain links TRBV7-6 with TRBJ2-5; TCRdb picks TRBD1, but there is no DNA to check that call. Germline lookup yields CDR1 SGHVS and CDR2 FNYEAQ. This CDR3 comprises 11 residues. CDR3 residues: CASSLGGGQYF.

The chain employs TRBV4-3 and TRBJ2-3. Germline assignment: CDR1 LGHNA and CDR2 YSLEER. CDR3 length equals 15 residues. The CDR3: CASSQGPSVLYTQYF.

The chain uses TRBV29-1 and TRBJ2-1. The length of the CDR3 is 13 residues. Germline V gene sequence: CDR1 SQVTM, CDR2 ANQGSEA. CDR3 in amino acids: CSAIDETYNEQFF.

The chain employs TRBV7-8 and TRBJ2-7; the D gene TCRdb calls, TRBD1, cannot be checked with no DNA. This CDR3 is built from 13 residues. CDR1 SGHVS and CDR2 FQNEAQ come from the germline V gene. CDR3: CASSLGGGAEQYF.

The rearrangement uses TRBV29-1 and TRBJ2-5; TCRdb's D gene call, TRBD2, goes unchecked for lack of DNA. CDR3 length equals 16 residues. CDR1 and CDR2 from the germline V gene are SQVTM and ANQGSEA. The CDR3 sequence: CSVEGGWASPQETQYF.

The chain employs TRBV12-3 or TRBV12-4 and TRBJ2-7; TCRdb outputs TRBD1, but without DNA this stays unchecked. The CDR3 consists of 16 residues. The CDR3 sequence: CASSLARGNPPYEQYF.

The chain couples TRBV4-1 to TRBJ1-1. Germline lookup yields CDR1 MGHRA and CDR2 YSYEKL. This CDR3 contains 14 residues. CDR3 amino acids: CASSLGPGSTEAFF.

The V gene is TRBV11-2, the J gene TRBJ2-7. This CDR3 is built from 14 residues. The germline CDR1 and CDR2 sequences are SGHAT and FQNNGV. CDR3 loop: CASSLEVTSYEQYF.

The V gene is TRBV29-1, the J gene TRBJ2-1. The V gene's germline CDR1 is SQVTM and CDR2 ANQGSEA. The CDR3 is 14 residues long. The CDR3 sequence is CSVERPNSYNEQFF.

V is TRBV2 and J is TRBJ1-2. CDR3 length equals 17 residues. Germline CDR1 SNHLY, CDR2 FYNNEI. The CDR3 sequence is CASRESLGLLEDYGYTF.

This chain joins TRBV13 and TRBJ1-5; the TRBD1 assignment by TCRdb is unverifiable without DNA. The CDR3 extends over 14 amino acids. In germline, CDR1 is PRHDT, CDR2 FYEKMQ (reference sequence). CDR3 protein: CASSFSRANQPQHF.